This TCR beta chain stems from a study of graft-versus-host responses after intestinal transplantation. Study overall: Among the recipients, all got anti-thymocyte globulin induction and then tacrolimus and steroids for around three years. Study results and limitations: Some GvH clones appeared in ileal mucosa or blood before recipient bone marrow.

To note about this clone: Antigen: not known.

CDR3 length: 13 residues. Trimming took off 3 bases at V and 4 bases at J, with 9 bases between the two ends. CDR1 and CDR2 from the germline V gene are LGHNA and YNFKEQ. Sequencing was performed with immunoSEQ multiplex PCR; in TCRdb, only in-frame clones are kept and a portion is missing. The table has some 77,000 clones, roughly 90% seen once; the top ten hold 0.55% to 0.8%. The clonotype was recovered from a human patient who received an intestinal transplant, so some T cells may come from the graft donor. The gene calls are TRBV4-2 and TRBJ1-1; no clear D. The sample here was PBMCs, taken 98 days after intestinal transplantation. The CDR3 here is CASSQETLTEAFF. Here the CDR3 DNA reads TGTGCCAGCAGCCAGGAGACACTCACTGAAGCTTTCTTT.